The 22 T cell receptor beta chains below come from one sample, sequenced in a study of monozygotic twins with inflammatory bowel disease. With the 5' RACE reads reprocessed, TCRdb shows one record per CDR3 protein and no DNA. This sample's table has around 220,000 distinct CDR3 sequences. The specimen was blood. The receptors here all came from a human donor with ulcerative colitis or Crohn's disease, or a healthy co-twin of an affected twin (not recorded which).

The J gene is TRBJ2-3, the V gene TRBV12-3 or TRBV12-4; TCRdb proposes TRBD1, but this gene call is untestable without DNA. The CDR3 length is 15 residues. CDR3 sequence: CASSSGTARTDTQYF.

The V and J genes are TRBV12-3 or TRBV12-4 and TRBJ2-2. This CDR3 comprises 16 residues. The CDR3 region is CASSFWSFANTGELFF.

The V gene is TRBV5-1, the J gene TRBJ2-7; the TCRdb D gene call, TRBD2, has no DNA to confirm it. The CDR3 extends over 15 amino acids. Per germline, CDR1 SGHRS and CDR2 YFSETQ. The CDR3 spells CASTMDLTGLYEQYF.

The chain is built from TRBV7-2 and TRBJ1-1; TCRdb's D call, TRBD1, is unchecked because there is no DNA. The CDR3 is 15 residues long. Germline lookup yields CDR1 SGHTA and CDR2 FQGNSA. The CDR3: CASSLGTGRHTEAFF. The full variable domain, rest sourced from reference TRBV7-2 and TRBJ1-1, is GAGVSQSPSNKVTEKGKDVELRCDPISGHTALYWYRQSLGQGLEFLIYFQGNSAPDKSGLPSDRFSAERTGGSVSTLTIQRTQQEDSAVYLCASSLGTGRHTEAFFGQGTRLTVV.

The V and J genes are TRBV7-9 and TRBJ1-1. Germline CDR1 is SEHNR and CDR2 is FQNEAQ (reference sequence). This CDR3 contains 14 residues. This chain's CDR3 is CASSSGRSNTEAFF.

This chain links TRBV4-2 with TRBJ2-7; there is no DNA to check the TCRdb D call of TRBD1. Looked up from germline, CDR1 is LGHNA and CDR2 is YNFKEQ. CDR3 length equals 15 residues. CDR3 sequence reads: CASSQTRDGTYEQYF.

The V and J genes are TRBV12-5 and TRBJ2-5; TCRdb indicates TRBD2, and absent DNA this call remains unverified. Per the germline V gene, CDR1 is LGHNT and CDR2 is FRNRAP. The CDR3 is 17 residues long. The chain's CDR3 is CASGLALLSGSADPQYF.

The chain couples TRBV11-3 to TRBJ1-6. The germline V gene encodes CDR1 SGHNT and CDR2 YENEEA. The CDR3 has 13 amino acids. CDR3 sequence reads: CASSLGRYSPLHF.

This rearrangement joins TRBV29-1 to TRBJ2-3; TCRdb's D call, TRBD1, is unchecked because there is no DNA. From germline, CDR1 is SQVTM and CDR2 ANQGSEA. The CDR3 runs to 16 residues. The CDR3 loop is CSVPPWGGASTDTQYF.

This chain joins TRBV29-1 and TRBJ2-2; the D gene TCRdb calls, TRBD1, cannot be checked with no DNA. Germline values: CDR1 SQVTM, CDR2 ANQGSEA. The CDR3 extends over 12 amino acids. CDR3: CSVGEGAGELFF.

The chain joins TRBV7-3 to TRBJ1-1; the D call from TCRdb, TRBD1, cannot be confirmed without DNA. Germline loops: CDR1 SGHTA, CDR2 FQGTGA. The CDR3 contains 13 residues. CDR3 protein: CASSAQGGTEAFF. The whole variable domain, filled in from reference TRBV7-3 and TRBJ1-1, reads GAGVSQTPSNKVTEKGKYVELRCDPISGHTALYWYRQSLGQGPEFLIYFQGTGAADDSGLPNDRFFAVRPEGSVSTLKIQRTERGDSAVYLCASSAQGGTEAFFGQGTRLTVV.

The CDR3 is CASSPSGLAGETQYF. V and J are TRBV3-1 and TRBJ2-3; without DNA, the TCRdb call of TRBD2 cannot be checked. This CDR3 has 15 residues. The germline V gene has CDR1 LGHDT and CDR2 YNNKEL (reference sequence).

The CDR3 here is CASSPVLRHEQFF. The chain links TRBV19 to TRBJ2-1. The CDR3 length is 13 residues. The V gene's germline CDR1 is LNHDA and CDR2 SQIVND (reference sequence).

The chain recombines TRBV27 with TRBJ2-1; without DNA, the TCRdb call of TRBD1 cannot be checked. Germline values: CDR1 MNHEY, CDR2 SMNVEV (reference sequence). The CDR3 contains 15 residues. The CDR3 loop reads CASSPRTGNLNEQFF.

This chain uses TRBV20-1 with TRBJ1-5; TCRdb indicates TRBD1, and absent DNA this call remains unverified. The CDR3 sequence is 13 residues long. The V gene's germline CDR1 is DFQATT and CDR2 SNEGSKA (reference sequence). CDR3 amino acids: CSARGGGNQPQHF.

This chain's CDR3 is CASSPRLAGGTDTQYF. The chain employs TRBV9 and TRBJ2-3; the TCRdb call, TRBD2, lacks DNA for checking. Per the germline V gene, CDR1 is SGDLS and CDR2 is YYNGEE. CDR3 length: 16 residues. Supplemented by reference TRBV9 and TRBJ2-3, the full variable domain reads DSGVTQTPKHLITATGQRVTLRCSPRSGDLSVYWYQQSLDQGLQFLIQYYNGEERAKGNILERFSAQQFPDLHSELNLSSLELGDSALYFCASSPRLAGGTDTQYFGPGTRLTVL.

CDR3 residues: CASTGEPRTPEQFF. This chain connects TRBV6-4 to TRBJ2-1; with no DNA, the TCRdb D assignment of TRBD1 cannot be verified. Germline CDR1 and CDR2: MRHNA and SNTAGT. The CDR3 spans 14 residues.

V is TRBV30 and J is TRBJ1-1. The CDR3 consists of 14 residues. Germline V CDR1 and CDR2: GTSNPN, SVGIG (reference sequence). This CDR3 is CAWRGPGTRAEAFF.

This CDR3 reads CASSFRLAGDLGGELFF. The chain links TRBV12-3 or TRBV12-4 to TRBJ2-2; the D call from TCRdb, TRBD2, cannot be confirmed without DNA. CDR3 length equals 17 residues.

The rearrangement joins TRBV5-1 to TRBJ2-5. From germline, CDR1 is SGHRS and CDR2 YFSETQ. There are 18 residues in the CDR3. The CDR3 spells CASSLGNLAASLQETQYF.

The chain carries TRBV27 and TRBJ1-2; with no DNA, the TCRdb D assignment of TRBD1 cannot be verified. The CDR3 is 16 residues long. Germline CDR1 reads MNHEY; CDR2 reads SMNVEV (reference sequence). CDR3 loop: CASSRGTGTANYGYTF.

V is TRBV4-1 and J is TRBJ1-5; TCRdb picks TRBD1, but there is no DNA to check that call. The CDR3 extends over 16 amino acids. CDR1 is MGHRA, CDR2 YSYEKL, per germline. The CDR3 region is CASSQDRGASNQPQHF.